This record covers a single T cell receptor beta chain. The record originates from a study of blood T cell repertoires in COVID-19. The overall study: Some COVID-19 samples were acute and others convalescent; all came from the United States, Italy and Spain. T cells, B-cell-depleted T cells, or PBMCs supplied cDNA or gDNA.

Authors' analysis steps: Scientists estimated how many nucleated cells there were by amplifying reference gene primers. Clones were read by immunoSEQ multiplex PCR, and TCRdb kept only the in-frame ones, dropping some. That table gives V, J and clone size, and the DNA gave D and trimming. The sample includes some 320,000 clones, 89% of them seen just once. CDR1 and CDR2 (germline): MDHEN, SYDVKM. This CDR3 has 16 amino acids. V shed 7 bases and J shed 0 bases, with 17 bases lying between them. Participants' reported clinical history set cohort assignment. Sequenced sample: PBMCs or T cells enriched from blood (not recorded which). This TCR was sampled from a man between 60 and 70 years old who had recovered from COVID-19. The rearrangement uses TRBV28 and TRBJ2-3; the D gene is possibly TRBD2 (6 bases). Written as DNA, the CDR3 is TGTGCCAGCATCCAAGGAGGGCCAGTCAGCACAGATACGCAGTATTTT. Translating it yields CASIQGGPVSTDTQYF.